This note documents a single TCR beta chain sequence. No antigen is known for it. Next came a second PCR, run for roughly 6 to 11 cycles, which used a sample-barcoded 5' primer along with a J-beta primer mix. MiXCR was run by TCRdb on the 5' RACE reads, yielding one entry per CDR3 protein. The sample has around 800,000 distinct CDR3 sequences; more than 25% are singletons. This record belongs to a study of blood T cells in healthy people across ages. General study results and limits: Significant beta diversity loss was already apparent by age approximately 37, declining roughly linearly.

J lost 3 bases, V lost 6 bases, and 11 bases had no gene match. CDR1 is MDHEN, CDR2 SYDVKM, per germline. The CDR3 runs 15 residues. The same sample was also studied in work on T cells of mothers and their children. That work contributes: Three healthy Caucasian mothers and their six children were the donors. Over 8 million TCR beta CDR3 reads were obtained from each mother, and approximately 2.7 million from each child. When mothers and children were related, their normalized repertoire overlap, which was always slightly higher, did not differ significantly from that of unrelated pairs.

Material for sequencing was blood. This clonotype originated in a boy aged 5-17 years in good health. This rearrangement joins TRBV28 to TRBJ2-7, with 7 nucleotides matching TRBD1. The CDR3, as DNA: TGTGCCAGCAGACCTGACAGGGCCCCATTCTACGAGCAGTACTTC. Residues: CASRPDRAPFYEQYF.